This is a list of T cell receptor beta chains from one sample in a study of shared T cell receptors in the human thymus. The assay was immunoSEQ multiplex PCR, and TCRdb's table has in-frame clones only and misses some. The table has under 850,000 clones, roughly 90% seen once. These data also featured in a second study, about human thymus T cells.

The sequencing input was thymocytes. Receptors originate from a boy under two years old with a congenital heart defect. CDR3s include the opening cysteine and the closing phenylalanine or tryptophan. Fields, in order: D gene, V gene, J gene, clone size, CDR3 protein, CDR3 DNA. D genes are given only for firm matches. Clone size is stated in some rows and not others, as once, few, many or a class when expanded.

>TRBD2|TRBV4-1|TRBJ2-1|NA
CASSQGGGLAGINEQFF
TGCGCCAGCAGCCAAGGAGGAGGCCTAGCGGGAATTAATGAGCAGTTCTTC
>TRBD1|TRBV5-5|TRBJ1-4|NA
CASSRRTGDEKLFF
TGTGCCAGCAGCCGAAGGACAGGGGATGAAAAACTGTTTTTT
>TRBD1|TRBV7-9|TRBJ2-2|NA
CASSLTGGNTGELFF
TGTGCCAGCAGCTTAACAGGGGGGAACACCGGGGAGCTGTTTTTT
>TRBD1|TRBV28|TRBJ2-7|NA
CASSPPPYRGEQYF
TGTGCCAGCAGTCCCCCCCCTTACAGGGGAGAGCAGTACTTC
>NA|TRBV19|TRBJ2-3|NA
CASSIVAPPERKYTDTQYF
TGTGCCAGTAGTATAGTTGCCCCTCCGGAGCGGAAATACACAGATACGCAGTATTTT
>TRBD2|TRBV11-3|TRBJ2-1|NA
CASSPGLAVHNEQFF
TGTGCCAGCAGCCCGGGACTAGCGGTTCACAATGAGCAGTTCTTC
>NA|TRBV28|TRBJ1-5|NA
CAIRLGGGNQPQHF
TGTGCCATTCGCCTAGGGGGGGGGAATCAGCCCCAGCATTTT
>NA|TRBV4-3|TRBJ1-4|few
CASSQDSRDIIYGANEKLFF
TGCGCCAGCAGCCAAGATTCACGGGACATCATTTACGGGGCTAATGAAAAACTGTTTTTT
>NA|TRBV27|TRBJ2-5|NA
CASSLSVQETQYF
TGTGCCAGCAGTTTATCCGTCCAAGAGACCCAGTACTTC
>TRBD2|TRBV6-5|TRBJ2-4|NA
CATRAWEGAKNIQYF
TGTGCCACCCGAGCGTGGGAGGGAGCCAAAAACATTCAGTACTTC
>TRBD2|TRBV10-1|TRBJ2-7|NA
CASPRLAGTYEQYF
TGCGCCAGCCCGAGACTAGCGGGCACCTACGAGCAGTACTTC
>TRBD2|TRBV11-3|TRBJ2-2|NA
CASSSISGRAGTGELFF
TGTGCCAGCAGCTCTATAAGCGGGAGGGCCGGCACCGGGGAGCTGTTTTTT
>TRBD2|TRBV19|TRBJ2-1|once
CASSAARVLSTSAYNEQFF
TGTGCCAGTAGTGCGGCCCGGGTCCTTTCGACTAGCGCCTACAATGAGCAGTTCTTC
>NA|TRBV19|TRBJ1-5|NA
CAISQGGVQPQHF
TGTGCCATCTCCCAAGGGGGGGTTCAGCCCCAGCATTTT
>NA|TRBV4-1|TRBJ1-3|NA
CASSQLEGRGKDSGRNTIYF
TGCGCCAGCAGCCAACTTGAGGGGCGAGGAAAGGACAGCGGAAGAAACACCATATATTTT
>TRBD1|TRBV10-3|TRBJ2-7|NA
CAIREHTDRVPYEQYF
TGTGCCATCAGAGAACATACTGACAGGGTCCCCTACGAGCAGTACTTC
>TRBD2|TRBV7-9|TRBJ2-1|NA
CASSWTSDEQFF
TGTGCCAGCAGCTGGACTAGCGATGAGCAGTTCTTC
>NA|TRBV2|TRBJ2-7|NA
CASRTIELKEQYF
TGTGCCAGCAGAACCATCGAGCTGAAAGAGCAGTACTTC
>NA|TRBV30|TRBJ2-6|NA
CARGRGPTGANVLTF
TGTGCCCGGGGCAGGGGTCCCACTGGGGCCAACGTCCTGACTTTC
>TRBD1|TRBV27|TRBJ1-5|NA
CASSPWGTARWPQHF
TGTGCCAGCAGTCCTTGGGGGACAGCCCGATGGCCCCAGCATTTT
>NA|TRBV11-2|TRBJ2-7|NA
CASRVGYLYEQYF
TGTGCCAGCAGGGTGGGCTATTTATACGAGCAGTACTTC
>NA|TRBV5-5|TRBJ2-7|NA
CASSPPGLPSYEQYF
TGTGCCAGCAGCCCTCCGGGACTGCCCTCCTACGAGCAGTACTTC
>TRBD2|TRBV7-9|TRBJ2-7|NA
CASSHTSGSYEQYF
TGTGCCAGCAGCCATACTAGCGGCTCCTACGAGCAGTACTTC
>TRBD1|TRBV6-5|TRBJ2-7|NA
CASSRGKSSEQYF
TGTGCCAGCAGCAGGGGGAAGTCAAGCGAGCAGTACTTC